Sequencing of this T cell receptor (beta chain) was carried out in a study of blood T cell repertoires in COVID-19. This table comes from immunoSEQ multiplex PCR, and its TCRdb copy is limited to in-frame clones, with some not included. Altogether about 50,000 clones are present, more than 65% being singletons, with the ten largest covering approximately 7.1%. This clone was seen a few times. Sequencing was carried out using peripheral blood. This clonotype was sampled from a human donor in a cohort sampled during active COVID-19.

CDR3 residues: CAWSFTRTLGGAGYGYTF. The CDR3 DNA reads as TGTGCCTGGAGTTTCACCAGGACCTTAGGGGGCGCCGGCTATGGCTACACCTTC. This chain uses TRBV30 with TRBJ1-2, with 7 bases identical to TRBD1. V was clipped by 2 bases and J by 4 bases; unmatched bases: 19. CDR3 size: 18 residues. Germline CDR1 and CDR2: GTSNPN and SVGIG (reference sequence).